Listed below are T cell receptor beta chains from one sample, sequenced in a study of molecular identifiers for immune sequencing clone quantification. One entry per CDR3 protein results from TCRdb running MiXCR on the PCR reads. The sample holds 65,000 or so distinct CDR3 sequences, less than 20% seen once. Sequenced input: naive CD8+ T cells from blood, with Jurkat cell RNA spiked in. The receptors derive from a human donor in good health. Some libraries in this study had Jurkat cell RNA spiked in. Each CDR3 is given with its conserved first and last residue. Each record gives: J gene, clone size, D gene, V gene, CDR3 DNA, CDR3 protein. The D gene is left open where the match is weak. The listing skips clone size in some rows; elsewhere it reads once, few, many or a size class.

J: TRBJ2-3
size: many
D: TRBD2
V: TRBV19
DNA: TGTGCCAGTAGTATACTGGCGGGAGGGGAATGGTCTACGCAGTATTTT
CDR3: CASSILAGGEWSTQYF

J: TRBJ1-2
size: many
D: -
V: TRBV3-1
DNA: TGTGCCAGCAGCCAGACGGGAACTAACTATGGCTACACCTTC
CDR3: CASSQTGTNYGYTF

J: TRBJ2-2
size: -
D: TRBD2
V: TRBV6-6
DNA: TGTGCCAGCAGTCACGTACTAGCGGGATACGGGGGGCTGTTTTTT
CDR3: CASSHVLAGYGGLFF

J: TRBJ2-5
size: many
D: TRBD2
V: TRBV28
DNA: TGTGCCAGCAGTTCGATTAGGACTAGCGGGAGTTTGTACGAGACCCAGTACTTC
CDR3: CASSSIRTSGSLYETQYF

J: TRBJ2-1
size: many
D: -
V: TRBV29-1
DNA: TGCAGCGTTGAAGCGGGGGTCGGGCCCGAGCAGTTCTTC
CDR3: CSVEAGVGPEQFF

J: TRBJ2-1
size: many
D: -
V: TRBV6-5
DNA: TGTGCCAGCAGGAAATTCGACGGAACCCTTGACCATGAGCAGTTCTTC
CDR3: CASRKFDGTLDHEQFF

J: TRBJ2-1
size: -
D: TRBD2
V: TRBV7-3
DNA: TGTGCCAGCAGCTTAGAGGGGGGACTAGCGGGAGAGCGGGGTGAGCAGTTCTTC
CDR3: CASSLEGGLAGERGEQFF

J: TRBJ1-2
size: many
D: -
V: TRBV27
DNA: TGTGCCAGCAGTTTGCTCGGGGACCCGAACTATGGCTACACCTTC
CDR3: CASSLLGDPNYGYTF

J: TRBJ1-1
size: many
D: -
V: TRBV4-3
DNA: TGCGCCAGCAGCCAAGATTGGGCAGGGTCCGGAAGGAATGAAGCTTTCTTT
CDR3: CASSQDWAGSGRNEAFF

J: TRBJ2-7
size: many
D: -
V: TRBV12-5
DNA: TGTGCTAGTGGTTTGTCCGAGGGGCAGTACTTC
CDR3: CASGLSEGQYF

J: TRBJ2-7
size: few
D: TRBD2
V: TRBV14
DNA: TGTGCCAGCAGCCTCCTGACTAGCGGAGCCTACGAGCAGTACTTC
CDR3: CASSLLTSGAYEQYF

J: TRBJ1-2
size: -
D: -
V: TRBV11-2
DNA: TGTGCCAGCAGCCCCTACTATGGCTACACCTTC
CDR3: CASSPYYGYTF

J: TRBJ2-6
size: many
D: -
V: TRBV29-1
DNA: TGCAGCGTTGGGACGGGCTCTGGGGCCAACGTCCTGACTTTC
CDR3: CSVGTGSGANVLTF

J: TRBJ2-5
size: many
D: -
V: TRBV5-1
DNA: TGCGCCAGCAGCATAAACTACAGATACCAAGAGACCCAGTACTTC
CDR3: CASSINYRYQETQYF

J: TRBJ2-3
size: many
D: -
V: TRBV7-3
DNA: TGTGCCAGCAGCGAGGGGATCGGGAACGGAGACACAGATACGCAGTATTTT
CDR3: CASSEGIGNGDTDTQYF

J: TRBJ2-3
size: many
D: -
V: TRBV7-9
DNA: TGTGCCAGCAGCTCGGACGTGGACCCGGGCACAGATACGCAGTATTTT
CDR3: CASSSDVDPGTDTQYF

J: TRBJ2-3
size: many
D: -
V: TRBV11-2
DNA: TGTGCCAGCAGCTCCTATTTTGCAGATACGCAGTATTTT
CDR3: CASSSYFADTQYF

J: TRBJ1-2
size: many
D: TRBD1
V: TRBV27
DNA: TGTGCCAGCAGTTCGAGGGGGCAAGGCTACACCTTC
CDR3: CASSSRGQGYTF

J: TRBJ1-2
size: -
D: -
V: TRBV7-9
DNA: TGTGCCAGCAGGGAACAGGGCCTCGCGTATGGCTACACCTTC
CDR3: CASREQGLAYGYTF

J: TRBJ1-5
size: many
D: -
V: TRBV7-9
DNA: TGTGCCAGCAGCTTAGACAAGGGATTTGGACAGCCCCAGCATTTT
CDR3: CASSLDKGFGQPQHF

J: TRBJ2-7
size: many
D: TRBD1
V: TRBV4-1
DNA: TGCGCCAGCAGCCAGACAGGGGTTACCTACGAGCAGTACTTC
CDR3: CASSQTGVTYEQYF

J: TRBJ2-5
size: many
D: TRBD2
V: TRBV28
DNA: TGTGCCAGCAGTTTTGAGCGGGATCTCTCCGAGACCCAGTACTTC
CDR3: CASSFERDLSETQYF

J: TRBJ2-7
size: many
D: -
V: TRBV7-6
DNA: TGTGCCAGCAGCCCGGAGACTTGGCACGAGCAGTACTTC
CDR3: CASSPETWHEQYF

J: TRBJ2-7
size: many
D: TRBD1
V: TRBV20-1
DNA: TGCAGTGCTAGGGAGATACAGGGGCCCCCCTACGAGCAGTACTTC
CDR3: CSAREIQGPPYEQYF

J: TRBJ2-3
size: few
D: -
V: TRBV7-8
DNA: TGTGCCAGCAGCTTAGTCTCGACAGATACGCAGTATTTT
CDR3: CASSLVSTDTQYF

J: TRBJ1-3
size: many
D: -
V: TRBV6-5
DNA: TGTGCCAGCAGTTTGGGCGGGACACCCTCTGGAAACACCATATATTTT
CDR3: CASSLGGTPSGNTIYF

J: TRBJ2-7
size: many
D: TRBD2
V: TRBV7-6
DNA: TGTGCCAGCAGCTTAGCTAGCGGGAGTTACGAGCAGTACTTC
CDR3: CASSLASGSYEQYF

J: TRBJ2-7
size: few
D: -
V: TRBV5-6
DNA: TGTGCCAGCAGCCACGGGGCAGACGTAAATTACGAGCAGTACTTC
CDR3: CASSHGADVNYEQYF

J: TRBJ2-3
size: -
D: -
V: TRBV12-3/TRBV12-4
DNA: TGTGCCAGCGCCTCTCGGGGGCACACAGATACGCAGTATTTT
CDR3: CASASRGHTDTQYF

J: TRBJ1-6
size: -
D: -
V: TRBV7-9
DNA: TGTGCCAGCAGCCTAAATTCACCCCTCCACTTT
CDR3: CASSLNSPLHF

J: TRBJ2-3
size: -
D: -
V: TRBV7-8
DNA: TGTGCCTGCAGCTTACGACTAGACAACACAGATGCGCAGTATTTT
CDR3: CACSLRLDNTDAQYF

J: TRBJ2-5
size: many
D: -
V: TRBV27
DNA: TGTGCCAGCAGTTTACGGGACACTTCTTTCCAAGAGACCCAGTACTTC
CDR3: CASSLRDTSFQETQYF

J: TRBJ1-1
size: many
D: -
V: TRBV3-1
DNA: TGTGCCAGCAGCCAAGATCTCAACCCTTCGTACACTGAAGCTTTCTTT
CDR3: CASSQDLNPSYTEAFF

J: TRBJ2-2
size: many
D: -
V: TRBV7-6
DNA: TGTGCCAGCAGCCCTCGGGGAAGGTCGGACACCGGGGAGCTGTTTTTT
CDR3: CASSPRGRSDTGELFF

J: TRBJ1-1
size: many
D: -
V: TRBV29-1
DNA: TGCAGCGTAGAACAAAACACTGAAGCTTTCTTT
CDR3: CSVEQNTEAFF

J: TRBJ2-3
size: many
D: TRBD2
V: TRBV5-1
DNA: TGCGCCAGCAGCTTGGAGTTAGCGGGGCAGCATGCAGATACGCAGTATTTT
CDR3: CASSLELAGQHADTQYF